This T cell receptor beta chain was profiled in a study of blood T cell repertoires in COVID-19. Background on the study: Acute-phase and convalescent COVID-19 samples originated in the United States, Italy and Spain. Nucleic acid was either cDNA or gDNA, and it came from T cells, B-cell-depleted T cells, or PBMCs.

Original processing notes: Reference gene primer amplification in the assay estimated nucleated cell counts. Here immunoSEQ multiplex PCR was the method, and the copy in TCRdb shows in-frame clones only, minus some. For V, J and clone size, that table is used; D and trimming come from the DNA. Among about 140,000 clones listed, around 82% were seen once. Germline assignment: CDR1 MDHEN and CDR2 SYDVKM. V was shortened by 7 bases and J by 2 bases, with 11 bases between the two germline ends. The CDR3 runs 14 residues. This clonotype originated in a woman in her forties or fifties with acute or convalescent COVID-19. The sample comprised peripheral blood. The chain is built from TRBV28 and TRBJ2-2; possible D gene TRBD2, 5 bases. CDR3 nucleotide sequence: TGTGCCAGCATTAACGGGATAAACACCGGGGAGCTGTTTTTT. The encoded protein is CASINGINTGELFF.